The table lists the clone carrying this TCR beta chain with a few counts. This record belongs to a study of cytomegalovirus exposure and HLA in healthy donors. Healthy bone marrow donors made up the donor group. CDR1 is MNHEY and CDR2 is SMNVEV in the germline V gene (reference sequence). The length of the CDR3 is 15 residues. V gave up 4 bases and J gave up 10 bases; unmatched junction bases: 13. Primers for the PCR totalled 60 Vbeta and 13 Jbeta. In the authors' workflow: Approximately 11 million of some 80 million unique TCR beta chains were shared, per a later count. Sequencing used immunoSEQ multiplex PCR; TCRdb keeps in-frame clones, though not all of them. V, J and clone size are taken as reported in that table, and D and trimming were inferred from the DNA itself. Here the sample spans some 69,000 clones, under 80% being singletons.

The chain has TRBV27 and TRBJ2-3, with 8 bases that match TRBD2. The TCR sequence derives from a male donor in good health and CMV-seropositive. Sample: PBMCs. Here the CDR3 reads CASSYPARGVRAQYF. CDR3 bases: TGTGCCAGCAGTTATCCAGCGCGGGGGGTTAGAGCGCAGTATTTT.